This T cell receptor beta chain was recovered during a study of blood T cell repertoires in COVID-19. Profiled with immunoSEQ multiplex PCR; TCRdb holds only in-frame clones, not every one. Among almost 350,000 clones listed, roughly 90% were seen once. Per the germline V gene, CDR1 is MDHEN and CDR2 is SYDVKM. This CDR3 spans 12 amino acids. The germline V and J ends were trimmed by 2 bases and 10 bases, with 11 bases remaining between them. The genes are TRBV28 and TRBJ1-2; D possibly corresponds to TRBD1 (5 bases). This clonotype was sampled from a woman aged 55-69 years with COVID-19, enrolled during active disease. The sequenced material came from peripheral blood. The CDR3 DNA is TGTGCCAGCAGTTTAGGGCAGGGCGCCTACACCTTC. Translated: CASSLGQGAYTF.